This TCR beta chain was retrieved from a study of blood T cell repertoires in COVID-19. Across the study: Acute and convalescent COVID-19 specimens originated in the United States, Italy and Spain. The cDNA or gDNA used as material had been derived from T cells, B-cell-depleted T cells, or PBMCs.

Only in-frame clones appear in the TCRdb table, and some are missing; sequencing was by immunoSEQ multiplex PCR. The table lists some 250,000 clones, about four fifths of them singletons. The sequenced material came from peripheral blood. The sequence was collected from a man younger than 40 who had recovered from COVID-19.

In DNA form, the CDR3 reads TGTGCCAGTAGTATCAATGGCGAGGGCGCAGATACGCAGTATTTT. It encodes CASSINGEGADTQYF. The chain recombines TRBV19 with TRBJ2-3; D might be TRBD2 (5 bases). The CDR3 totals 15 residues. Germline CDR1 is LNHDA and CDR2 is SQIVND (reference sequence). V shed 3 bases and J shed 4 bases, with 14 bases lying between them.